Included here is one T cell receptor (beta chain) sequence, with context. Its antigen remains unknown. This sample is drawn from a study of T cell repertoires in cytomegalovirus infection. Study in general: Evidence of both CMV infection and a matching HLA type came from public TCR beta signatures.

TCRdb itself ran the reads through MiXCR, one entry per CDR3 protein. The data hold approximately 130,000 distinct CDR3 sequences, with almost 9% observed a single time. Study-wide results and caveats: HLA-C-restricted CMV clonotypes gave the most frequent clonotype in two of eight donors. Based on cumulative public TCR beta family frequency, carriers of CMV plus the relevant HLA were identified.

Germline V lookup: CDR1 DFQATT, CDR2 SNEGSKA (reference sequence). CDR3 size: 13 residues. V shed 4 bases, J shed 4 bases, and the junction held 3 bases outside the gene matches. This TCR came from a human donor in good health (CMV status not recorded). Some clones in this sample may be carry-over from other donors' samples. The V and J genes are TRBV20-1 and TRBJ2-1, with 8 positions matching TRBD1. The sample consisted of PBMCs. CDR3 sequence reads: CSATGTGYNEQFF. In DNA form, the CDR3 reads TGCAGTGCTACCGGGACAGGATACAATGAGCAGTTCTTC.